This passage covers 25 T cell receptor beta chains from one sample sequenced in a study of shared clonotypes between healthy human individuals. TCRdb keeps only in-frame clones here, not all; method: immunoSEQ multiplex PCR. The sample yields about 700,000 clones, about 91% seen once. CD8 cells classed as naive were CD45RO-negative and positively selected for CCR7, excluding terminally differentiated effector memory CD45RA+ cells. The sequencing input was naive CD8+ T cells sorted from blood. The source is a man aged 25-45 years in good health.

The V and J genes are TRBV28 and TRBJ1-2; possible D gene TRBD1, 5 bases. The ends were cut back, 10 bases at V and 1 base at J, with 7 bases in the middle. The germline CDR1 and CDR2 sequences are MDHEN and SYDVKM. The CDR3 runs to 11 residues. The CDR3 loop reads CAIGVNYGYTF. CDR3 bases: TGTGCCATAGGGGTTAACTATGGCTACACCTTC.

The rearrangement links TRBV2 to TRBJ1-5; 7 bases line up with TRBD1. Germline assignment: CDR1 SNHLY and CDR2 FYNNEI. Germline trimming cut 4 bases from V and 3 bases from J; bases unmatched to any gene: 6. This CDR3 comprises 15 residues. CDR3 amino acids: CASSVAGGNNQPQHF. The CDR3 DNA reads TGTGCCAGCAGTGTGGCAGGGGGAAACAATCAGCCCCAGCATTTT.

The genes are TRBV30 and TRBJ1-4; no clear D. V lost 4 bases and J 0 bases, leaving 9 bases between the germline ends. The CDR3 spans 14 residues. Germline lookup yields CDR1 GTSNPN and CDR2 SVGIG (reference sequence). The CDR3 protein is CAWTTISTNEKLFF. CDR3 DNA sequence: TGTGCCTGGACGACGATTTCAACTAATGAAAAACTGTTTTTT.

This clone occurred many times. CDR3 sequence (DNA): TGTGCCAGCAGCTTAAAGTTGGCGGGAGCGAGGGTTGGGACGCAGTATTTT. Translated, it gives CASSLKLAGARVGTQYF. This chain joins TRBV13 and TRBJ2-3; 7 bases match TRBD2. CDR1 and CDR2 from the germline V gene are PRHDT and FYEKMQ (reference sequence). The ends lost 2 bases at V and 9 bases at J; junction bases unmatched: 17. CDR3 size: 17 residues.

In the case of this clone: Its ends do not fully match the called genes, so a read error is possible. This rearrangement joins TRBV2 to TRBJ2-4; 7 nucleotides agree with TRBD2. This CDR3 contains 12 residues. The germline gives CDR1 SNHLY, CDR2 FYNNEI. CDR3 in DNA: TGTGCCAGCATTGAAGGGAGGGACATTCAGTACTTC. It encodes CASIEGRDIQYF. Variable domain in full (rest from reference TRBV2 and TRBJ2-4): EPEVTQTPSHQVTQMGQEVILRCVPISNHLYFYWYRQILGQKVEFLVSFYNNEISEKSEIFDDQFSVERPDGSNFTLKIRSTKLEDSAMYFCASIEGRDIQYFGAGTRLSVL.

With respect to this clone: Other DNA sequences in the same sample also yield this CDR3. The rearrangement joins TRBV5-1 to TRBJ2-7, with 10 bases matching TRBD1. The ends lost 3 bases at V and 2 bases at J; junction bases unmatched: 2. Per germline, CDR1 SGHRS and CDR2 YFSETQ. The CDR3 covers 14 residues. In DNA form, the CDR3 reads TGCGCCAGCAGCTCGGGACAGGGGCCCTACGAGCAGTACTTC. Translation gives CASSSGQGPYEQYF.

The chain is built from TRBV27 and TRBJ2-7, with unresolved D. The germline V gene has CDR1 MNHEY and CDR2 SMNVEV (reference sequence). The CDR3 consists of 16 residues. Trimming cost V 5 bases and J 1 base, with 18 bases left between them. The CDR3 here is CASSPHLEVLSYEQYF. CDR3 nucleotide sequence: TGTGCCAGCAGTCCACACCTTGAGGTCCTATCCTACGAGCAGTACTTC.

This clone occurred once. The V call is TRBV28, the J call TRBJ1-5; D is possibly TRBD1 (5 bases). Trimming left V 6 bases short and J 2 bases short, with 14 bases between. The CDR3 is 15 amino acids. The germline V gene encodes CDR1 MDHEN and CDR2 SYDVKM. CDR3 sequence: CASRGSRDRNQPQHF. The CDR3, as DNA: TGTGCCAGCAGAGGCTCCAGGGATCGCAATCAGCCCCAGCATTTT.

In regard to this clone: This sample also contains other DNA sequences that code for the same CDR3. This sequence joins TRBV19 and TRBJ2-3, with D possibly being TRBD2 (6 bases). Trimming took off 1 base at V and 0 bases at J, with 8 bases between the two ends. Germline V gives CDR1 LNHDA, CDR2 SQIVND (reference sequence). This CDR3 is built from 15 residues. The CDR3 spells CASSIAGASTDTQYF. CDR3 in DNA: TGTGCCAGTAGTATAGCGGGAGCTAGCACAGATACGCAGTATTTT.

The CDR3 DNA sequence: TGTGCCAGCAGTACTCAAGCGGGAGTGGGGTACGAGCAGTACTTC. This sequence encodes CASSTQAGVGYEQYF. The chain is built from TRBV27 and TRBJ2-7, with 8 bases that match TRBD2. CDR3 size: 15 residues. CDR1 MNHEY and CDR2 SMNVEV come from the germline V gene (reference sequence). Germline trimming cut 5 bases from V and 4 bases from J; bases unmatched to any gene: 10.

J is TRBJ1-5 and V is TRBV4-1; D remains unclear. This CDR3 contains 16 residues. Germline V gene lookup returns CDR1 MGHRA and CDR2 YSYEKL. V dropped 1 base and J dropped 0 bases, with 10 bases sitting between them. This CDR3 is CASSQVGPHSNQPQHF. Written as DNA, the CDR3 is TGCGCCAGCAGCCAAGTAGGGCCACATAGCAATCAGCCCCAGCATTTT.

V gene TRBV7-9 combines with J gene TRBJ2-1, with 13 bases matching TRBD2. V lost 5 bases to trimming and J lost 11 bases; unmatched junction nucleotides: 6. Germline V CDR1 and CDR2: SEHNR, FQNEAQ (reference sequence). The length of the CDR3 is 14 residues. CDR3 protein: CASSPGLAGEKQFF. The CDR3 DNA sequence: TGTGCCAGCAGCCCCGGACTAGCGGGAGAAAAGCAGTTCTTC.

The V call is TRBV27, the J call TRBJ2-7, with a possible D match to TRBD1 (6 bases). Trimming took off 5 bases at V and 6 bases at J, with 14 bases between the two ends. The germline gives CDR1 MNHEY, CDR2 SMNVEV (reference sequence). This CDR3 has 13 amino acids. CDR3 sequence reads: CASSPRWGREQYF. The CDR3 nucleotides are TGTGCCAGCAGTCCCCGATGGGGGCGCGAGCAGTACTTC.

The rearrangement uses TRBV7-9 and TRBJ2-7, with 10 bases matching TRBD1. Germline V lookup: CDR1 SEHNR, CDR2 FQNEAQ (reference sequence). The V gene end was trimmed by 6 bases and the J gene end by 6 bases; junction bases not matched to a gene: 11. This CDR3 spans 15 amino acids. In nucleotides, the CDR3 is TGTGCCAGCAGTCTCGTCGGGACAGGGGAGTCCGAGCAGTACTTC. Encoded protein: CASSLVGTGESEQYF.

This chain connects TRBV7-9 to TRBJ2-7, with D possibly TRBD1 on 6 matching bases. The CDR3 length is 16 residues. Germline V gene sequence: CDR1 SEHNR, CDR2 FQNEAQ (reference sequence). Trimming removed 5 bases at V and 2 bases at J, with 19 bases between. CDR3 nucleotide sequence: TGTGCCAGCAGCACAAACAGGGACACGTACGCCTACGAGCAGTACTTC. Translating it yields CASSTNRDTYAYEQYF.

This clone was counted once. The J gene is TRBJ2-5, the V gene TRBV9, with D possibly TRBD1 on 5 matching bases. Trimming cost V 0 bases and J 5 bases, with 14 bases left between them. The CDR3 runs 15 residues. Germline V gene data show CDR1 as SGDLS and CDR2 as YYNGEE. This CDR3 reads CASSVEGLMGETQYF. CDR3 nucleotides: TGTGCCAGCAGCGTAGAGGGGTTGATGGGGGAGACCCAGTACTTC.

The chain's CDR3 is CAISESLATGDEQYF. Written as DNA, the CDR3 is TGTGCCATCAGTGAATCTCTGGCGACCGGGGACGAGCAGTACTTC. This chain connects TRBV10-3 to TRBJ2-7, with a tentative D call TRBD2 (5 bases). Trimming stripped 3 bases from V and 5 bases from J, with 17 bases between. CDR1 is ENHRY, CDR2 SYGVKD, per germline. The CDR3 loop spans 15 amino acids.

The chain has TRBV2 and TRBJ2-7; D ambiguous. The V and J ends lost 3 bases and 7 bases respectively, with 13 bases between them. The CDR3 contains 13 residues. Looked up from germline, CDR1 is SNHLY and CDR2 is FYNNEI. CDR3 residues: CASSDPSAVEQYF. The CDR3 DNA sequence: TGTGCCAGCAGTGACCCTTCGGCGGTTGAGCAGTACTTC.

The V call is TRBV6-6, the J call TRBJ2-3, with 8 bases aligning to TRBD2. The length of the CDR3 is 14 residues. After removal of 6 bases from V and 3 bases from J, the junction contained 5 bases not matched to a gene. Germline values: CDR1 MNHNY, CDR2 SVGAGI (reference sequence). For the CDR3, the DNA is TGTGCCAGCAGCCCAGCGGGAGCAACAGATACGCAGTATTTT. Translation gives CASSPAGATDTQYF.

The genes are TRBV28 and TRBJ2-2; D is possibly TRBD1 or TRBD2 (5 bases each). The V gene lost 6 bases and the J gene lost 4 bases, with 15 bases spanning the gap. CDR1 MDHEN and CDR2 SYDVKM come from the germline V gene. This CDR3 region has 15 residues. The chain's CDR3 is CASRSSGTLTGELFF. The CDR3 DNA follows: TGTGCCAGCAGATCCTCCGGGACCCTCACCGGGGAGCTGTTTTTT.

This chain uses TRBV7-6 with TRBJ1-4; TRBD1 matches 8 bases. Germline loops: CDR1 SGHVS, CDR2 FNYEAQ. The CDR3 spans 14 residues. The ends lost 5 bases at V and 8 bases at J; junction bases unmatched: 7. CDR3 amino acids: CASSHDRGVEKLFF. The CDR3 DNA reads as TGTGCCAGCAGCCACGACAGGGGAGTCGAAAAACTGTTTTTT.

The V gene is TRBV27, the J gene TRBJ2-1, with unresolved D. V lost 3 bases, J lost 7 bases, and 7 bases lay in between. Germline CDR1 is MNHEY and CDR2 is SMNVEV (reference sequence). The CDR3 loop spans 12 amino acids. The CDR3 region is CASSFGLNEQFF. The CDR3 coding sequence is TGTGCCAGCAGTTTTGGGTTAAATGAGCAGTTCTTC.

J is TRBJ2-1 and V is TRBV27; 9 nucleotides agree with TRBD2. The trim removed 5 bases at V and 8 bases at J, leaving 16 bases unmatched. CDR3 length: 17 amino acids. The germline gives CDR1 MNHEY, CDR2 SMNVEV (reference sequence). The chain's CDR3 is CASSSYTPGLASYEQFF. CDR3 DNA: TGTGCCAGCAGTAGCTACACCCCGGGACTAGCTTCCTATGAGCAGTTCTTC.

The chain links TRBV9 to TRBJ2-5; 8 bases fit TRBD1. This CDR3 is built from 15 residues. Trimming at V came to 2 bases and at J to 5 bases, leaving 8 bases not matched to a gene. In germline, CDR1 is SGDLS, CDR2 YYNGEE. The CDR3 DNA sequence: TGTGCCAGCAGCGTCGGACGGACAGGGCGTGAGACCCAGTACTTC. This codes for CASSVGRTGRETQYF.

The V and J genes are TRBV30 and TRBJ2-3, with 8 bases aligning to TRBD2. CDR1 and CDR2 (germline): GTSNPN, SVGIG (reference sequence). With V trimmed by 5 bases and J by 2 bases, 9 bases remained unmatched. The CDR3 length is 15 residues. This CDR3 is CAWRSRSGITDTQYF. The DNA for the CDR3 is TGTGCCTGGCGTTCGCGTAGCGGGATCACAGATACGCAGTATTTT.